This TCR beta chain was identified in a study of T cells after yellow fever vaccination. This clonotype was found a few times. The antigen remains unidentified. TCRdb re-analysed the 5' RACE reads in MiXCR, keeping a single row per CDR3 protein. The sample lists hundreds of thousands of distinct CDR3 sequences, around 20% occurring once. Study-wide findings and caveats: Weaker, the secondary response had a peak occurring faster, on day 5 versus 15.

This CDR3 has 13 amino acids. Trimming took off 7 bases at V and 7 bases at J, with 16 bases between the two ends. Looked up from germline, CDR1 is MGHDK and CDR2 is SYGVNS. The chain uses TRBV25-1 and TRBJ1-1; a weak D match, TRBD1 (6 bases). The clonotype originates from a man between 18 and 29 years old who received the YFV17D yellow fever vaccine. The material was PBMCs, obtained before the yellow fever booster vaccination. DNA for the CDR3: TGTGCCAGCACTAACGGGGGGGCAGGTGAAGCTTTCTTT. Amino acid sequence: CASTNGGAGEAFF. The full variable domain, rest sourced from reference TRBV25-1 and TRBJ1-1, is EADIYQTPRYLVIGTGKKITLECSQTMGHDKMYWYQQDPGMELHLIHYSYGVNSTEKGDLSSESTVSRIRTEHFPLTLESARPSHTSQYLCASTNGGAGEAFFGQGTRLTVV.